This T cell receptor beta chain emerged from a study of OX40 agonist ivuxolimab in advanced cancers. Study as a whole: People who had prior anti-PD-1, anti-PD-L1 or anti-CTLA-4 therapy could take part, and under 50% had some.

Trimming pared 4 bases from V and 7 bases from J, leaving 8 bases between. This CDR3 comprises 11 residues. Germline CDR1 reads LNHDA; CDR2 reads SQIVND (reference sequence). A note on this clone: Its cognate antigen is unknown.

Findings of the study overall: At 0.1 to 3.0 mg/kg and by week 6, clonal expansion occurred in CD4+ and CD8+ blood T cells.

A history of autoimmune disease or systemic immunosuppression excluded patients. Blood sampling was done at baseline, cycle 4 day 1, and cycle 7 day 1. Measured with immunoSEQ multiplex PCR; TCRdb has only the in-frame clones, and not every one. In the table there are around 140,000 clones, around 93% of which are singletons. The clonotype was recovered from an adult with an advanced solid tumor such as melanoma, head and neck, liver or kidney cancer. Sequencing used CD4+ or CD8+ T cells sorted from blood, obtained in a trial of the OX40 agonist ivuxolimab. The rearrangement links TRBV19 to TRBJ2-7, with D uncertain. DNA for the CDR3: TGTGCCAGTAGTAGGAATGGAGAGCAGTACTTC. Protein product: CASSRNGEQYF.